The source of this T cell receptor beta chain is a study of blood T cells in healthy people across ages. Study-level background: About one barcoded beta molecule per two T cells came from capture by template switching. Study-wide results and caveats: Total diversity from one million sequenced T cells was likely underestimated. Comparison with aged donors showed that long-lived donors had more naive CD4+ cells and higher diversity. Observed TCR beta diversity per million T cells went down as age went up. This fall followed a roughly linear course with age.

A J-beta primer mix and a sample-barcoded 5' primer were used in a second PCR of roughly 6 to 11 cycles. One entry per CDR3 protein, called by TCRdb with MiXCR from the 5' RACE reads. The sample shows 780,000 or so distinct CDR3 sequences, 56% of them seen only once. As regards this clonotype: Its antigen is still unknown.

This CDR3 comprises 16 residues. V dropped 0 bases and J dropped 11 bases, with 22 bases sitting between them. Looked up from germline, CDR1 is LGHNA and CDR2 is YNFKEQ. The rearrangement links TRBV4-2 to TRBJ2-5; D might be TRBD2 (7 bases). The sample consisted of blood. The sequence was collected from a middle-aged man in good health. The CDR3, as DNA: TGTGCCAGCAGCCAAGACCGGGGGGCCTCCTACAATGAGCAGTACTTC. Translation gives CASSQDRGASYNEQYF.